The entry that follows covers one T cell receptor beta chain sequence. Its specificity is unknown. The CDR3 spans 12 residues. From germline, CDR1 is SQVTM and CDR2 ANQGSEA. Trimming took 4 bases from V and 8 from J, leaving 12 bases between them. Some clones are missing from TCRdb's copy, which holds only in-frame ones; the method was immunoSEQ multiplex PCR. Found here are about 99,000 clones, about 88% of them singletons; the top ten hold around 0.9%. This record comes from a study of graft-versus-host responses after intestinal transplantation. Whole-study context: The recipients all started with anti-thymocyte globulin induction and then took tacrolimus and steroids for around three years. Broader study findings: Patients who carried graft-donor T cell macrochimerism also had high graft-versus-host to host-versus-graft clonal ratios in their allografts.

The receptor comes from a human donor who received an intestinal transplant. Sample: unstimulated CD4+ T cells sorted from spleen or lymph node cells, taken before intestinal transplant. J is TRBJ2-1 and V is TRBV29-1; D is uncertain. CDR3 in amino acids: CSVGEFLYEQFF. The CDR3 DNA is TGCAGCGTTGGAGAATTTCTTTATGAGCAGTTCTTC.